A selection of T cell receptor beta chains follows, all from one sample in a study of blood T cells in healthy people across ages. TCRdb used MiXCR to reprocess the 5' RACE reads, holding one entry per CDR3 protein. The table has hundreds of thousands of distinct CDR3 sequences, more than 40% seen once. Sequenced sample: blood. The receptors derive from a man aged 60 to 75 in good health. Both conserved end residues are part of each CDR3. D genes are given only for firm matches. The listing skips clone size in some rows; elsewhere it reads once, few, many or a size class.

d_call: TRBD1
clone_size: .
v_call: TRBV10-3
j_call: TRBJ1-5
cdr3_aa: CAISDPGQGANQPQHF
cdr3_nt: TGTGCCATCAGTGACCCGGGGCAGGGGGCGAATCAGCCCCAGCATTTT

d_call: .
clone_size: few
v_call: TRBV12-3/TRBV12-4
j_call: TRBJ2-7
cdr3_aa: CASSPGTLGEQYF
cdr3_nt: TGTGCCAGCAGTCCCGGGACATTGGGTGAGCAGTACTTC

d_call: TRBD2
clone_size: .
v_call: TRBV7-9
j_call: TRBJ2-2
cdr3_aa: CASRGLAGEPNTGELFF
cdr3_nt: TGTGCCAGCCGGGGACTAGCGGGGGAACCGAACACCGGGGAGCTGTTTTTT

d_call: TRBD2
clone_size: .
v_call: TRBV20-1
j_call: TRBJ2-1
cdr3_aa: CSATGLVGRNEQFF
cdr3_nt: TGCAGTGCCACGGGACTAGTAGGTCGCAATGAGCAGTTCTTC

d_call: .
clone_size: .
v_call: TRBV2
j_call: TRBJ2-4
cdr3_aa: CASSWLDLAKNIQYF
cdr3_nt: TGTGCCAGTAGCTGGCTGGACCTAGCCAAAAACATTCAGTACTTC

d_call: .
clone_size: once
v_call: TRBV7-9
j_call: TRBJ1-4
cdr3_aa: CASSLDTEKLFF
cdr3_nt: TGTGCCAGCAGCTTAGATACAGAAAAACTGTTTTTT

d_call: .
clone_size: .
v_call: TRBV2
j_call: TRBJ2-1
cdr3_aa: CASRPQGTDYNEQFF
cdr3_nt: TGTGCCAGCAGGCCGCAGGGGACGGACTACAATGAGCAGTTCTTC

d_call: .
clone_size: once
v_call: TRBV5-5
j_call: TRBJ2-7
cdr3_aa: CASSLGRTSFYEQYF
cdr3_nt: TGTGCCAGCAGCTTGGGACGGACCTCCTTCTACGAGCAGTACTTC

d_call: TRBD1
clone_size: .
v_call: TRBV20-1
j_call: TRBJ2-7
cdr3_aa: CSARTGGSYEQYF
cdr3_nt: TGCAGTGCCAGGACAGGGGGTAGCTACGAGCAGTACTTC

d_call: .
clone_size: .
v_call: TRBV7-9
j_call: TRBJ2-5
cdr3_aa: CASSLDTSPYQQTQYF
cdr3_nt: TGTGCCAGCAGCTTAGACACGAGCCCGTACCAACAGACCCAGTACTTC

d_call: .
clone_size: .
v_call: TRBV9
j_call: TRBJ1-1
cdr3_aa: CASSSLIMGRNTEAFF
cdr3_nt: TGTGCCAGCAGCAGCCTAATCATGGGCCGGAACACTGAAGCTTTCTTT

d_call: .
clone_size: .
v_call: TRBV11-3
j_call: TRBJ2-1
cdr3_aa: CASSLGQAQVVEQFF
cdr3_nt: TGTGCCAGCAGCTTAGGGCAGGCCCAGGTGGTTGAGCAGTTCTTC

d_call: TRBD1
clone_size: few
v_call: TRBV20-1
j_call: TRBJ1-5
cdr3_aa: CSAKTGDSNQPQHF
cdr3_nt: TGCAGTGCTAAAACAGGGGATAGCAATCAGCCCCAGCATTTT

d_call: .
clone_size: .
v_call: TRBV5-1
j_call: TRBJ1-1
cdr3_aa: CASSRGYAEAFF
cdr3_nt: TGCGCCAGCAGCAGAGGTTACGCTGAAGCTTTCTTT

d_call: .
clone_size: once
v_call: TRBV20-1
j_call: TRBJ1-5
cdr3_aa: CSASRRRFRGNQPQHF
cdr3_nt: TGCAGTGCCAGTCGACGGAGGTTTCGGGGCAATCAGCCCCAGCATTTT

d_call: .
clone_size: few
v_call: TRBV5-1
j_call: TRBJ2-7
cdr3_aa: CASSPPRETGEQYF
cdr3_nt: TGCGCCAGCAGCCCTCCGAGGGAAACGGGCGAGCAGTACTTC

d_call: TRBD1
clone_size: .
v_call: TRBV12-3/TRBV12-4
j_call: TRBJ2-6
cdr3_aa: CASRPTGAGANVLTF
cdr3_nt: TGTGCCAGCAGGCCCACAGGGGCGGGGGCCAACGTCCTGACTTTC

d_call: TRBD2
clone_size: once
v_call: TRBV11-2
j_call: TRBJ2-1
cdr3_aa: CASSLGSTSDEQFF
cdr3_nt: TGTGCCAGCAGCTTAGGGTCAACTAGCGATGAGCAGTTCTTC

d_call: .
clone_size: .
v_call: TRBV9
j_call: TRBJ2-6
cdr3_aa: CASSVVGGGANVLTF
cdr3_nt: TGTGCCAGCAGCGTAGTTGGGGGTGGGGCCAACGTCCTGACTTTC

d_call: .
clone_size: few
v_call: TRBV5-1
j_call: TRBJ2-5
cdr3_aa: CASSIGLGETQYF
cdr3_nt: TGCGCCAGCAGCATAGGACTCGGAGAGACCCAGTACTTC

d_call: TRBD1
clone_size: few
v_call: TRBV20-1
j_call: TRBJ1-2
cdr3_aa: CSARDRGFGYTF
cdr3_nt: TGCAGTGCTCGGGACAGGGGGTTTGGCTACACCTTC

d_call: .
clone_size: .
v_call: TRBV12-3/TRBV12-4
j_call: TRBJ1-2
cdr3_aa: CASSPGTHEGYTF
cdr3_nt: TGTGCCAGCAGTCCCGGGACCCATGAGGGCTACACCTTC

d_call: TRBD1
clone_size: .
v_call: TRBV6-2/TRBV6-3
j_call: TRBJ2-7
cdr3_aa: CASSPHGTVGYEQYF
cdr3_nt: TGTGCCAGCAGTCCCCATGGGACAGTGGGCTACGAGCAGTACTTC

d_call: .
clone_size: few
v_call: TRBV10-3
j_call: TRBJ2-5
cdr3_aa: CAISESRVTQYF
cdr3_nt: TGTGCCATCAGTGAGTCGAGGGTGACCCAGTACTTC

d_call: TRBD1
clone_size: .
v_call: TRBV20-1
j_call: TRBJ2-3
cdr3_aa: CSARTGVTDAQYF
cdr3_nt: TGCAGTGCTAGAACAGGGGTAACAGATGCGCAGTATTTT

d_call: .
clone_size: .
v_call: TRBV20-1
j_call: TRBJ2-3
cdr3_aa: CSANQIDTQYF
cdr3_nt: TGCAGTGCTAATCAGATTGATACGCAGTATTTT

d_call: .
clone_size: .
v_call: TRBV7-2
j_call: TRBJ1-4
cdr3_aa: CASSRRFGVHDEKLFF
cdr3_nt: TGTGCCAGCAGTCGGAGGTTCGGAGTTCACGATGAAAAACTGTTTTTT

d_call: TRBD2
clone_size: .
v_call: TRBV7-9
j_call: TRBJ2-1
cdr3_aa: CASSFPQRGGSYNEQFF
cdr3_nt: TGTGCCAGCAGCTTCCCACAGCGGGGGGGCTCCTACAATGAGCAGTTCTTC

d_call: .
clone_size: once
v_call: TRBV19
j_call: TRBJ2-1
cdr3_aa: CATLDRGSIYNEQFF
cdr3_nt: TGTGCCACTCTGGACCGGGGGTCTATCTACAATGAGCAGTTCTTC

d_call: TRBD1
clone_size: .
v_call: TRBV7-9
j_call: TRBJ2-1
cdr3_aa: CASSFGQGVEQFF
cdr3_nt: TGTGCCAGCAGCTTTGGACAGGGCGTGGAGCAGTTCTTC

d_call: TRBD1
clone_size: .
v_call: TRBV28
j_call: TRBJ2-7
cdr3_aa: CASSSPGTGGHEQYF
cdr3_nt: TGTGCCAGCAGCTCTCCCGGGACAGGGGGCCACGAGCAGTACTTC

d_call: .
clone_size: .
v_call: TRBV25-1
j_call: TRBJ1-1
cdr3_aa: CASRTLGPNTEAFF
cdr3_nt: TGTGCCAGCAGGACCCTCGGGCCAAACACTGAAGCTTTCTTT

d_call: .
clone_size: .
v_call: TRBV4-1
j_call: TRBJ2-1
cdr3_aa: CASSQGGRRNDEQFF
cdr3_nt: TGCGCCAGCAGCCAAGGAGGTAGGAGGAACGATGAGCAGTTCTTC

d_call: TRBD2
clone_size: few
v_call: TRBV6-5
j_call: TRBJ2-7
cdr3_aa: CASSSPSGAGVYEQYF
cdr3_nt: TGTGCCAGCAGTTCGCCTTCGGGAGCGGGGGTCTACGAGCAGTACTTC

d_call: TRBD1
clone_size: .
v_call: TRBV7-2
j_call: TRBJ1-6
cdr3_aa: CASSSTWGRQGFNSPLHF
cdr3_nt: TGTGCCAGCAGCTCCACGTGGGGACGACAGGGCTTTAATTCACCCCTCCACTTT

d_call: .
clone_size: many
v_call: TRBV4-1
j_call: TRBJ2-7
cdr3_aa: CASSPQPPPNQYEQYF
cdr3_nt: TGCGCCAGCAGCCCCCAACCCCCCCCCAACCAGTACGAGCAGTACTTC

d_call: TRBD1
clone_size: .
v_call: TRBV7-9
j_call: TRBJ2-7
cdr3_aa: CASSPGQGAFLEQYF
cdr3_nt: TGTGCCAGCAGCCCGGGACAGGGGGCCTTTTTAGAGCAGTACTTC

d_call: .
clone_size: few
v_call: TRBV6-6
j_call: TRBJ2-3
cdr3_aa: CATSVGWGVDTQYF
cdr3_nt: TGTGCCACCTCTGTGGGATGGGGGGTAGATACGCAGTATTTT

d_call: TRBD1
clone_size: .
v_call: TRBV12-3/TRBV12-4
j_call: TRBJ2-7
cdr3_aa: CASRGQGGPYEQYF
cdr3_nt: TGTGCCAGCAGGGGACAGGGCGGCCCCTACGAGCAGTACTTC

d_call: TRBD2
clone_size: .
v_call: TRBV10-3
j_call: TRBJ2-5
cdr3_aa: CAISEPGGETQYF
cdr3_nt: TGTGCCATCAGTGAGCCCGGGGGGGAGACCCAGTACTTC

d_call: TRBD1
clone_size: .
v_call: TRBV5-1
j_call: TRBJ2-5
cdr3_aa: CASSPVGQGEETQYF
cdr3_nt: TGCGCCAGCAGCCCAGTAGGACAGGGCGAAGAGACCCAGTACTTC

d_call: TRBD1
clone_size: .
v_call: TRBV29-1
j_call: TRBJ1-2
cdr3_aa: CSVVGRGYGYTF
cdr3_nt: TGCAGCGTTGTGGGCAGGGGGTATGGCTACACCTTC

d_call: .
clone_size: few
v_call: TRBV6-5
j_call: TRBJ2-3
cdr3_aa: CASTVEGSDTQYF
cdr3_nt: TGTGCCAGCACGGTGGAGGGGTCAGATACGCAGTATTTT

d_call: .
clone_size: .
v_call: TRBV3-1
j_call: TRBJ2-7
cdr3_aa: CASSPAGIDEQYF
cdr3_nt: TGTGCCAGCAGCCCCGCGGGGATCGACGAGCAGTACTTC

d_call: .
clone_size: .
v_call: TRBV11-3
j_call: TRBJ1-2
cdr3_aa: CASSLGSDSILYGYTF
cdr3_nt: TGTGCCAGTAGCTTAGGTTCGGACAGTATACTCTATGGCTACACCTTC

d_call: TRBD1
clone_size: .
v_call: TRBV6-2/TRBV6-3
j_call: TRBJ2-5
cdr3_aa: CASSFLDRERREQYF
cdr3_nt: TGTGCCAGCAGTTTCCTGGACAGGGAGAGACGGGAGCAGTACTTC